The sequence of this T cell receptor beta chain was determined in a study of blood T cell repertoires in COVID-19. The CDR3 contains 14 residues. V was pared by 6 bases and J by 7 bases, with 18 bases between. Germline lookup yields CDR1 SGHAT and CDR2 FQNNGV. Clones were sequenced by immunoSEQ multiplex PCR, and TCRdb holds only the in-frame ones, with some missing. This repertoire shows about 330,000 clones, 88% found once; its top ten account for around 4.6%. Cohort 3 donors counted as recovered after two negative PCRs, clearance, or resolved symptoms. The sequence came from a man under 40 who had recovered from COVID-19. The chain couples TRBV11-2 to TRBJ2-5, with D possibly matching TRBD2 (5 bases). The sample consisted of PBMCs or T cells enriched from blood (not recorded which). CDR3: CASSSDGRRGTQYF. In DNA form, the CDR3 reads TGTGCCAGCAGTTCGGATGGTCGTCGGGGGACCCAGTACTTC.